This entry lists 21 T cell receptor beta chains sequenced from one sample in a study of blood T cell repertoires in COVID-19. TCRdb's table, derived via immunoSEQ multiplex PCR, lists solely in-frame clones and lacks some. Of approximately 190,000 clones detected, about 88% appear once; the ten largest clones hold about 26%. Sequenced: PBMCs or T cells enriched from blood (not recorded which). These receptors all stem from a woman aged 40 to 49 in a cohort exposed to, infected with or recovered from COVID-19 (not recorded which).

The genes are TRBV15 and TRBJ2-5; 9 bases agree with TRBD1. Per the germline V gene, CDR1 is LNHNV and CDR2 is YYDKDF (reference sequence). Trimming removed 5 bases from V and 5 bases from J; junction bases left unmatched: 6. The CDR3 is made up of 14 amino acids. CDR3 region: CATSETGGRETQYF. CDR3 in DNA: TGTGCCACCAGCGAGACAGGGGGAAGGGAGACCCAGTACTTC.

The chain has TRBV27 and TRBJ2-7; D ambiguous. The CDR3 loop spans 13 amino acids. Germline CDR1 MNHEY, CDR2 SMNVEV (reference sequence). Trimming left V 5 bases short and J 5 bases short, with 13 bases between. This CDR3 is CASSARANHEQYF. CDR3 DNA sequence: TGTGCCAGCAGTGCCCGAGCTAATCACGAGCAGTACTTC.

The chain combines TRBV15 with TRBJ2-7; 9 nucleotides match TRBD1. V lost 3 bases and J lost 9; bases outside the gene matches: 12. This CDR3 has 15 residues. The V gene's germline CDR1 is LNHNV and CDR2 YYDKDF (reference sequence). CDR3 loop: CATSRDGTGINVQYF. CDR3 coding DNA: TGTGCCACCAGCAGGGACGGGACAGGGATTAATGTGCAGTACTTC.

V is TRBV7-6 and J is TRBJ2-3; D unresolved. The CDR3 is 13 amino acids. In germline, CDR1 is SGHVS, CDR2 FNYEAQ. Between the trimmed V and J ends, which lost 4 bases and 2 bases, there was a span of 7 bases. Here the CDR3 reads CASSSLNTDTQYF. CDR3 nucleotide sequence: TGTGCCAGCAGCTCACTCAACACAGATACGCAGTATTTT. Complete variable domain (other parts from reference TRBV7-6 and TRBJ2-3): GAGVSQSPRYKVTKRGQDVALRCDPISGHVSLYWYRQALGQGPEFLTYFNYEAQQDKSGLPNDRFSAERPEGSISTLTIQRTEQRDSAMYRCASSSLNTDTQYFGPGTRLTVL.

J is TRBJ2-4 and V is TRBV10-2; maybe TRBD2 (6 bases). Germline CDR1 WSHSY, CDR2 SAAADI. The CDR3 spans 17 residues. V was cut by 3 bases and J by 1 base, with 16 bases left in between. The CDR3 nucleotides are TGCGCCAGCAGTGATTGGGGAGGTATTAAGGCCAAAAACATTCAGTACTTC. Translating it yields CASSDWGGIKAKNIQYF.

This clone occurred once. The chain is built from TRBV5-6 and TRBJ2-3; 8 nucleotides line up with TRBD2. The CDR3 totals 15 residues. Germline V gene lookup returns CDR1 SGHDT and CDR2 YYEEEE. V trimming: 4 bases; J trimming: 1 base; junction bases outside the gene matches: 5. DNA for the CDR3: TGTGCCAGCAGCCCTCTTAGCGGGGGCACAGATACGCAGTATTTT. This encodes CASSPLSGGTDTQYF. The complete variable domain, with remaining parts taken from reference TRBV5-6 and TRBJ2-3, reads DAGVTQSPTHLIKTRGQQVTLRCSPKSGHDTVSWYQQALGQGPQFIFQYYEEEERQRGNFPDRFSGHQFPNYSSELNVNALLLGDSALYLCASSPLSGGTDTQYFGPGTRLTVL.

The CDR3 DNA reads as TGTGCCAGTAGTATAGGGGCAGGCTATGTTGCTTTCTTT. Its translation: CASSIGAGYVAFF. This rearrangement joins TRBV19 to TRBJ1-1; D remains unclear. This CDR3 comprises 13 residues. CDR1 LNHDA and CDR2 SQIVND come from the germline V gene (reference sequence). The V end lost 1 base, the J end lost 11 bases, and 14 bases lay between the germline ends.

This chain links TRBV7-8 with TRBJ1-4; 8 nucleotides agree with TRBD1. The CDR3 is 14 amino acids. Trimming took 3 bases from V and 8 from J; bases not matched to a gene: 5. Germline CDR1 and CDR2: SGHVS and FQNEAQ. The DNA for the CDR3 is TGTGCCAGCAGCTTGGACAGGGCGGACGAAAAACTGTTTTTT. It is translated as CASSLDRADEKLFF.

The V and J genes are TRBV10-2 and TRBJ1-1; 7 positions match TRBD1. V was pared by 0 bases and J by 10 bases, with 8 bases of the junction left unmatched. Per the germline V gene, CDR1 is WSHSY and CDR2 is SAAADI. The CDR3 is 14 amino acids. CDR3 nucleotides: TGCGCCAGCAGTGAGTCGAGACAGGGTTTTGGAGCTTTCTTT. Protein product: CASSESRQGFGAFF.

The chain couples TRBV5-1 to TRBJ1-3, with D possibly matching TRBD1 (5 bases). V lost 3 bases to trimming and J lost 1 base, with 11 bases between them. The CDR3 is 15 residues long. Germline V gives CDR1 SGHRS, CDR2 YFSETQ. CDR3: CASSWGTGSGNTIYF. CDR3 DNA sequence: TGCGCCAGCAGCTGGGGCACAGGTTCTGGAAACACCATATATTTT.

The chain is built from TRBV29-1 and TRBJ1-3; a possible D gene is TRBD1 (5 bases). Germline CDR1 and CDR2: SQVTM and ANQGSEA. The V end lost 6 bases, the J end lost 7 bases, and 19 bases lay between the germline ends. This CDR3 is built from 14 residues. The CDR3 nucleotides are TGCAGCGTAGTAGGGACTTCTCTCGGGAACACCATATATTTT. It yields the protein CSVVGTSLGNTIYF. The full variable domain, its missing parts supplied by reference TRBV29-1 and TRBJ1-3, is SAVISQKPSRDICQRGTSLTIQCQVDSQVTMMFWYRQQPGQSLTLIATANQGSEATYESGFVIDKFPISRPNLTFSTLTVSNMSPEDSSIYLCSVVGTSLGNTIYFGEGSWLTVV.

V is TRBV28 and J is TRBJ2-1, with 7 bases matching TRBD2. CDR3 size: 14 residues. The ends lost 4 bases at V and 6 bases at J; junction bases unmatched: 6. Germline V gives CDR1 MDHEN, CDR2 SYDVKM. In DNA form, the CDR3 reads TGTGCCAGCAGTTGGGACGGCGGGGGCAATGAGCAGTTCTTC. Translating it yields CASSWDGGGNEQFF.

V is TRBV4-1 and J is TRBJ2-1, with 14 bases identical to TRBD2. CDR1 and CDR2 (germline): MGHRA, YSYEKL. The CDR3 runs 18 residues. Germline trimming cut 0 bases from V and 6 bases from J; bases unmatched to any gene: 7. The CDR3 is CASSQDQGLAGGGNEQFF. As DNA, the CDR3 is TGCGCCAGCAGCCAAGATCAAGGACTAGCGGGAGGCGGCAATGAGCAGTTCTTC.

This chain connects TRBV6-5 to TRBJ1-6; D not resolved. The V gene's germline CDR1 is MNHEY and CDR2 SVGAGI. The CDR3 totals 14 residues. V was clipped by 4 bases and J by 6 bases, with 10 bases between them. CDR3 coding DNA: TGTGCCAGCAGTTTTGGAGGAGCTAATTCACCCCTCCACTTT. Translation gives CASSFGGANSPLHF.

The chain is built from TRBV7-8 and TRBJ2-5; D remains ambiguous. The CDR3 contains 13 residues. Germline CDR1 is SGHVS and CDR2 is FQNEAQ. Trimming removed 0 bases at V and 5 bases at J, with 7 bases between. The CDR3 loop reads CASSLAYSETQYF. The CDR3 DNA sequence: TGTGCCAGCAGCTTAGCCTATTCGGAGACCCAGTACTTC. Variable domain in full (rest from reference TRBV7-8 and TRBJ2-5): GAGVSQSPRYKVAKRGQDVALRCDPISGHVSLFWYQQALGQGPEFLTYFQNEAQLDKSGLPSDRFFAERPEGSVSTLKIQRTQQEDSAVYLCASSLAYSETQYFGPGTRLLVL.

This chain connects TRBV27 to TRBJ1-6, with D possibly matching TRBD1 (5 bases). CDR1 and CDR2 from the germline V gene are MNHEY and SMNVEV (reference sequence). Trimming took off 3 bases at V and 8 bases at J, with 20 bases between the two ends. The CDR3 runs to 17 residues. The CDR3, as DNA: TGTGCCAGCAGTTTTGCTCCATGGGCCGGGGGATATTCACCCCTCCACTTT. Translation gives CASSFAPWAGGYSPLHF.

The V and J genes are TRBV11-3 and TRBJ2-7; TRBD1 aligns across 7 bases. Germline CDR1 and CDR2: SGHNT and YENEEA. The CDR3 spans 15 residues. Trimming took 5 bases from V and 0 from J; bases not matched to a gene: 7. The CDR3 spells CASSLTGVPSYEQYF. Written as DNA, the CDR3 is TGTGCCAGCAGCCTTACAGGGGTTCCCTCCTACGAGCAGTACTTC.

This clone was picked up one time. The chain has TRBV11-3 and TRBJ2-3; TRBD2 aligns across 12 bases. CDR1 is SGHNT and CDR2 is YENEEA in the germline V gene. J gave up 6 bases and V 1 base, and 11 bases lay outside the gene matches. The CDR3 contains 18 residues. For the CDR3, the DNA is TGTGCCAGCAGCTTAGCGAGGACTAGCGGGGAGGTTCCGGATACGCAGTATTTT. This codes for CASSLARTSGEVPDTQYF.

Only a few counts were recorded for this clone. The rearrangement uses TRBV6-6 and TRBJ1-2; 7 bases match TRBD1. Germline-derived CDR1 and CDR2 are MNHNY and SVGAGI (reference sequence). V lost 5 bases to trimming and J lost 2 bases; unmatched junction nucleotides: 5. The CDR3 sequence is 14 residues long. CDR3 sequence: CASSRRQGNYGYTF. The DNA for the CDR3 is TGTGCCAGCAGTCGCCGACAGGGCAACTATGGCTACACCTTC.

This clone showed up just once. The CDR3 coding sequence is TGTGCCAGCAGCCCGATAGGGCAGGGTCCGGGTGAAAAACTGTTTTTT. This sequence encodes CASSPIGQGPGEKLFF. The chain combines TRBV7-9 with TRBJ1-4, with D perhaps TRBD1 (5 bases). The CDR3 consists of 16 residues. The ends were cut back, 5 bases at V and 7 bases at J, with 20 bases in the middle. The germline V gene encodes CDR1 SEHNR and CDR2 FQNEAQ (reference sequence).

This clone was seen only once. V is TRBV7-9 and J is TRBJ1-1; D is unclear. The CDR3 totals 15 residues. The V end lost 1 base, the J end lost 5 bases, and 14 bases lay between the germline ends. Germline CDR1 SEHNR, CDR2 FQNEAQ (reference sequence). The CDR3 spells CASSLVTGVDTEAFF. CDR3 sequence (DNA): TGTGCCAGCAGCTTAGTCACCGGGGTCGATACTGAAGCTTTCTTT.